This T cell receptor (beta chain) was retrieved from a study of blood T cell repertoires in COVID-19. This clone was counted once. The table came from immunoSEQ multiplex PCR; TCRdb's copy has only in-frame clones and leaves some out. The table lists 100,000 to 150,000 clones, 75% to 90% of them singletons, with roughly a quarter in the top ten. CDR3 size: 13 residues. With V trimmed by 1 base and J by 5 bases, 1 base remained unmatched. CDR1 SGHTA and CDR2 FQGNSA come from the germline V gene. Sequencing was carried out using peripheral blood. This clonotype was sampled from a man between 65 and 85 years old with active or convalescent COVID-19. The chain links TRBV7-2 to TRBJ2-5, with 7 bases fitting TRBD2. The CDR3 sequence: CASSLVGGETQYF. Here the CDR3 DNA reads TGTGCCAGCAGCTTAGTGGGGGGGGAGACCCAGTACTTC.